The 15 T cell receptor beta chains below come from one sample, sequenced in a study of T cell repertoires in cytomegalovirus infection. TCRdb fed the reads into MiXCR, producing one record per CDR3 protein. The top ten clones hold about 14% of a sample with approximately 290,000 distinct CDR3 sequences, about 26% of them seen once. The sample consisted of PBMCs. The receptors were sampled from a human donor in good health (CMV status not recorded). Some clones in this sample may be carry-over from other donors' samples.

This chain connects TRBV28 to TRBJ2-5; D gene uncertain. Trimming took off 5 bases at V and 5 bases at J, with 12 bases between the two ends. The CDR3 extends over 13 amino acids. CDR1 and CDR2 from the germline V gene are MDHEN and SYDVKM. CDR3 amino acids: CASSVTAWETQYF. The CDR3 bases are TGTGCCAGCAGTGTGACTGCCTGGGAGACCCAGTACTTC.

The chain carries TRBV7-8 and TRBJ2-7, with a possible D match to TRBD1 (6 bases). Germline lookup yields CDR1 SGHVS and CDR2 FQNEAQ. The CDR3 is 15 residues long. V lost 5 bases to trimming and J lost 1 base, with 15 bases between them. CDR3 loop: CASSPRQVFSYEQYF. CDR3 nucleotide sequence: TGTGCCAGCAGCCCGCGACAGGTATTTTCCTACGAGCAGTACTTC.

This clonotype came up a few times. This chain uses TRBV5-1 with TRBJ2-1; no firm D call. Germline lookup yields CDR1 SGHRS and CDR2 YFSETQ. The CDR3 has 15 amino acids. V was clipped by 4 bases and J by 4 bases, with 15 bases between them. CDR3 loop: CASSLDDAAYNEQFF. The CDR3 nucleotides read TGCGCCAGCAGCCTAGATGACGCCGCATACAATGAGCAGTTCTTC.

A remark on this clonotype: A read error is possible here, since a much larger clone lies one base away. The chain links TRBV7-2 to TRBJ2-1; 9 bases agree with TRBD2. CDR1 SGHTA and CDR2 FQGNSA come from the germline V gene. The CDR3 runs to 18 residues. The CDR3 region has the DNA TGTGCCAGCAGCTTAAGCCTAGCGACTAGCGGCAGTTACAATGGGCAGTTCTTC. Its translation: CASSLSLATSGSYNGQFF.

The J gene is TRBJ2-4, the V gene TRBV6-2 or TRBV6-3; 7 bases are shared with TRBD2. Germline V CDR1 and CDR2: MNHEY, SVGEGT. The V gene end was trimmed by 6 bases and the J gene end by 0 bases; junction bases not matched to a gene: 5. This CDR3 contains 15 residues. DNA of the CDR3: TGTGCCAGCAGCCATCTAGCGGTAGCCAAAAACATTCAGTACTTC. Its protein is CASSHLAVAKNIQYF.

The chain joins TRBV30 to TRBJ1-3; D call uncertain. The V end was cut by 2 bases, the J end by 2 bases, with 7 bases between. This CDR3 contains 13 residues. Germline V gene sequence: CDR1 GTSNPN, CDR2 SVGIG (reference sequence). The CDR3 nucleotides read TGTGCCTGGAGTAGGACGGCTGGAAACACCATATATTTT. Translation gives CAWSRTAGNTIYF.

This clonotype appeared many times. The rearrangement joins TRBV4-3 to TRBJ2-3; D may match TRBD1 or TRBD2 (5 bases each). The ends were cut back, 0 bases at V and 2 bases at J, with 12 bases in the middle. The CDR3 runs 16 residues. Per the germline V gene, CDR1 is LGHNA and CDR2 is YSLEER. This CDR3 reads CASSQEPPGHTDTQYF. CDR3 sequence (DNA): TGCGCCAGCAGCCAAGAACCCCCGGGGCACACAGATACGCAGTATTTT.

The rearrangement joins TRBV29-1 to TRBJ2-6; D uncertain. The CDR3 consists of 16 residues. Germline CDR1 reads SQVTM; CDR2 reads ANQGSEA. Trimming took 6 bases from V and 1 from J, leaving 16 bases between them. Written as DNA, the CDR3 is TGCAGCGTGCCGATACTACCACATTCTGGGGCCAACGTCCTGACTTTC. Protein sequence: CSVPILPHSGANVLTF.

This clonotype turned up a few times. The chain combines TRBV28 with TRBJ2-2; D is uncertain. CDR1 and CDR2 from the germline V gene are MDHEN and SYDVKM. This CDR3 spans 12 amino acids. V shed 8 bases and J shed 0 bases, with 4 bases lying between them. CDR3 bases: TGTGCCAGCGGGACGAACACCGGGGAGCTGTTTTTT. Protein product: CASGTNTGELFF.

In this sample, this clonotype turned up a few times. This chain links TRBV10-2 with TRBJ1-1; D remains ambiguous. Germline CDR1 reads WSHSY; CDR2 reads SAAADI. The CDR3 spans 14 residues. V was shortened by 6 bases and J by 1 base, with 12 bases between the two germline ends. As DNA, the CDR3 is TGCGCCAGCAGCCCTACACCAGAGAACACTGAAGCTTTCTTT. Translated: CASSPTPENTEAFF.

At least ten counts were recorded for this clonotype. V gene TRBV7-2 combines with J gene TRBJ2-5; 8 bases line up with TRBD2. Germline loops: CDR1 SGHTA, CDR2 FQGNSA. V was pared by 2 bases and J by 1 base, with 3 bases of the junction left unmatched. The CDR3 spans 15 residues. The CDR3 coding sequence is TGTGCCAGCAGCTTAAACGGGAGGGGCCAAGAGACCCAGTACTTC. Protein product: CASSLNGRGQETQYF.

The chain uses TRBV18 and TRBJ2-5; 8 bases line up with TRBD1. Trimming cost V 1 base and J 3 bases; bases outside gene matches: 1. This CDR3 is built from 14 residues. The germline V gene encodes CDR1 KGHSH and CDR2 LQKENI. The chain's CDR3 is CASSPRTGKETQYF. DNA of the CDR3: TGTGCCAGCTCACCACGGACAGGGAAAGAGACCCAGTACTTC.

This chain joins TRBV19 and TRBJ2-2, with 8 bases identical to TRBD1. The CDR3 has 16 amino acids. The J segment lost 4 bases and the V segment lost 6 bases, leaving 10 bases of the junction unmatched. CDR1 is LNHDA, CDR2 SQIVND, per germline (reference sequence). CDR3 amino acids: CASRPLRGLSTGELFF. CDR3 bases: TGTGCCAGTAGACCCCTCAGGGGGCTAAGCACCGGGGAGCTGTTTTTT.

This clonotype appeared many times. The chain carries TRBV12-3 or TRBV12-4 and TRBJ2-7; D perhaps matches TRBD2 (7 bases). The V end was cut by 1 base, the J end by 4 bases, with 11 bases between. The CDR3 length is 14 residues. Here the CDR3 DNA reads TGTGCCAGCAGTTTAGTGGGGGGGCGATACGAGCAGTACTTC. Its translation: CASSLVGGRYEQYF.

In this sample, this clonotype turned up a few times. The chain couples TRBV7-2 to TRBJ2-1, with D maybe TRBD1 (5 bases). The V end lost 3 bases, the J end lost 3 bases, and 18 bases lay between the germline ends. Germline CDR1 and CDR2: SGHTA and FQGNSA. CDR3 length equals 17 residues. CDR3 sequence: CASSFDSGRVLYNEQFF. The DNA of the CDR3 is TGTGCCAGCAGCTTTGATTCGGGCAGGGTGCTCTACAATGAGCAGTTCTTC.